This record looks at one T cell receptor beta chain sequence and its context. The antigen is undetermined. Trimming took off 1 base at V and 2 bases at J, with 5 bases between the two ends. The CDR3 extends over 13 amino acids. Germline V lookup: CDR1 LNHDA, CDR2 SQIVND (reference sequence). The entry originates in a study of cytomegalovirus exposure and HLA in healthy donors. General observations from the study: In a later analysis, at a false discovery rate of 0.05, under 20,000 TCR beta sequences matched HLA alleles. Earlier analysis found most TCR beta V segments productive about 87% or about 30% of the time.

Unrecorded immune exposures were likely, despite nominal health at sampling. PCR used 60 Vbeta primers and 13 Jbeta primers. Measured with immunoSEQ multiplex PCR; TCRdb has only the in-frame clones, and not every one. Altogether tens of thousands of clones are present, around 78% being singletons, with the ten largest covering about 0.53%. This TCR was recovered from a man aged 30 to 39 in good health and CMV-seronegative. V and J are TRBV19 and TRBJ1-2; D gene uncertain. Sequencing input: PBMCs. CDR3 bases: TGTGCCAGTAGTATAGGGCTGAACTATGGCTACACCTTC. Its translation: CASSIGLNYGYTF.